The next 15 T cell receptor beta chains were all read from a single sample in a study of blood T cell repertoires in COVID-19. Profiled with immunoSEQ multiplex PCR; TCRdb holds only in-frame clones, not every one. The data show 300,000 or so clones, with around 85% seen just once and around 3.7% held by the top ten. Material for sequencing was peripheral blood. The source of these receptors is a woman aged 50 to 65 with active or convalescent COVID-19.

This clone was detected only a few times. This rearrangement joins TRBV19 to TRBJ1-1; D is possibly TRBD1 (5 bases). With 7 bases removed from V and 5 bases from J, the gap between germline ends came to 14 bases. Germline assignment: CDR1 LNHDA and CDR2 SQIVND (reference sequence). The CDR3 extends over 13 amino acids. Here the CDR3 reads CASMAGRGTEAFF. In DNA, the CDR3 is TGTGCCAGTATGGCAGGGAGGGGTACTGAAGCTTTCTTT.

The DNA of the CDR3 is TGCGCCAGCAGCTTGGCTGTGTCTAGCGGGAGGGAAGAGACCCAGTACTTC. Translated, it gives CASSLAVSSGREETQYF. This rearrangement joins TRBV5-1 to TRBJ2-5, with 12 positions matching TRBD2. CDR1 and CDR2 (germline): SGHRS, YFSETQ. CDR3 length equals 17 residues. J gave up 3 bases and V 0 bases, and 6 bases lay outside the gene matches.

This chain links TRBV19 with TRBJ1-6; D call uncertain. Looked up from germline, CDR1 is LNHDA and CDR2 is SQIVND (reference sequence). The germline V and J ends were trimmed by 3 bases and 8 bases, with 8 bases remaining between them. The CDR3 has 13 amino acids. The CDR3 is CASSMDSYSPLHF. Here the CDR3 DNA reads TGTGCCAGTAGTATGGACTCCTATTCACCCCTCCACTTT.

V and J are TRBV6-5 and TRBJ2-6; maybe TRBD1 (5 bases). Trimming took 8 bases from V and 0 from J, leaving 8 bases between them. Germline V gives CDR1 MNHEY, CDR2 SVGAGI. This CDR3 comprises 14 residues. The CDR3 region has the DNA TGTGCCAGCGGACACACCTCTGGGGCCAACGTCCTGACTTTC. Translation: CASGHTSGANVLTF.

The chain recombines TRBV7-2 with TRBJ2-5; tentatively, D is TRBD2 (5 bases). The germline V gene has CDR1 SGHTA and CDR2 FQGNSA. V dropped 5 bases and J dropped 4 bases, with 14 bases sitting between them. This CDR3 region has 14 residues. The CDR3 spells CASSEQRRSETQYF. CDR3 DNA: TGTGCCAGCAGCGAACAGCGGAGATCAGAGACCCAGTACTTC.

The rearrangement links TRBV9 to TRBJ2-3; 7 bases are shared with TRBD2. V shed 4 bases, J shed 4 bases, and the junction held 15 bases outside the gene matches. Per the germline V gene, CDR1 is SGDLS and CDR2 is YYNGEE. The CDR3 loop spans 17 amino acids. This CDR3 is CASSPGGGARESDTQYF. Written as DNA, the CDR3 is TGTGCCAGCAGCCCGGGGGGAGGAGCGAGGGAGTCAGATACGCAGTATTTT.

This chain links TRBV12-1 with TRBJ1-5. TRBV12-1 is assigned pseudogene status. The CDR3 is 12 amino acids. CDR3 bases: TGTGCCAGCAGCCCTCTTTCGTCGCCCCAGCATTTT. The encoded protein is CASSPLSSPQHF.

This rearrangement joins TRBV27 to TRBJ1-6; the match to TRBD1 covers 8 bases. The CDR3 has 14 amino acids. From germline, CDR1 is MNHEY and CDR2 SMNVEV (reference sequence). V lost 5 bases, J lost 7 bases, and 4 bases stayed unmatched. The CDR3 here is CASSPQGANSPLHF. CDR3 sequence (DNA): TGTGCCAGCAGTCCCCAGGGGGCGAATTCACCCCTCCACTTT.

The rearrangement joins TRBV3-1 (or the pseudogene TRBV3-2) to TRBJ2-5; 8 bases map to TRBD1. Germline V gene sequence: CDR1 LGHDT, CDR2 YNNKEL (reference sequence). The CDR3 runs to 16 residues. Losses at the gene ends were 3 bases for V and 7 bases for J; bases not matched to a gene: 13. The CDR3 region is CASSHYPTGGTGTQYF. Written as DNA, the CDR3 is TGTGCCAGCAGCCACTATCCTACAGGGGGGACGGGGACCCAGTACTTC.

The J gene is TRBJ1-2, the V gene TRBV29-1, with unresolved D. Trimming removed 1 base from V and 0 bases from J, with 6 bases in between. Germline V gene sequence: CDR1 SQVTM, CDR2 ANQGSEA. The CDR3 is 13 residues long. CDR3 amino acids: CSVEAGSNYGYTF. The CDR3 DNA follows: TGCAGCGTTGAAGCAGGATCTAACTATGGCTACACCTTC.

The chain employs TRBV5-1 and TRBJ2-1, with 12 bases that match TRBD2. Germline lookup yields CDR1 SGHRS and CDR2 YFSETQ. With 7 bases clipped from V and 2 bases from J, the junction kept 7 bases outside the gene matches. The CDR3 sequence is 16 residues long. Here the CDR3 DNA reads TGCGCCAGCGGACACGGACTAGCGGGAACCTACAATGAGCAGTTCTTC. It specifies CASGHGLAGTYNEQFF.

The chain recombines TRBV9 with TRBJ2-1, with D possibly TRBD2 on 6 matching bases. This CDR3 is built from 15 residues. Germline V gene data show CDR1 as SGDLS and CDR2 as YYNGEE. V lost 0 bases to trimming and J lost 2 bases, with 9 bases between them. The CDR3 region is CASSVAGDPYNEQFF. The CDR3 region has the DNA TGTGCCAGCAGCGTAGCGGGAGACCCCTACAATGAGCAGTTCTTC. The entire variable domain, with the rest obtained from reference TRBV9 and TRBJ2-1, is as follows: DSGVTQTPKHLITATGQRVTLRCSPRSGDLSVYWYQQSLDQGLQFLIQYYNGEERAKGNILERFSAQQFPDLHSELNLSSLELGDSALYFCASSVAGDPYNEQFFGPGTRLTVL.

In DNA form, the CDR3 reads TGTGCCGGCCGACCCCGGGGTATTGAGAACACTGAAGCTTTCTTT. This translates into CAGRPRGIENTEAFF. The chain carries TRBV2 and TRBJ1-1; D remains unclear. The CDR3 spans 15 residues. Trimming removed 11 bases at V and 1 base at J, with 20 bases between. CDR1 is SNHLY, CDR2 FYNNEI, per germline.

The CDR3 protein is CASSPRSGSSIDNEQFF. CDR3 DNA: TGTGCCAGCTCACCACGGAGCGGATCTTCTATCGACAATGAGCAGTTCTTC. This rearrangement joins TRBV18 to TRBJ2-1; D may be TRBD2 (5 bases). CDR1 is KGHSH, CDR2 LQKENI, per germline. There are 17 residues in the CDR3. Trimming shortened V by 1 base and J by 5 bases, and 18 bases separated the two germline ends.

This clone was seen only a few times. The chain employs TRBV7-9 and TRBJ2-7; 13 bases match TRBD2. CDR3 length: 16 residues. The V and J ends lost 4 bases and 5 bases, in that order; junction bases with no gene match: 8. Germline V gene sequence: CDR1 SEHNR, CDR2 FQNEAQ (reference sequence). In nucleotides, the CDR3 is TGTGCCAGCAGCTCGGGACTAGCGGGGATTATGGACGAGCAGTACTTC. This gives the protein CASSSGLAGIMDEQYF. The whole variable domain, remainder taken from reference TRBV7-9 and TRBJ2-7, is DTGVSQNPRHKITKRGQNVTFRCDPISEHNRLYWYRQTLGQGPEFLTYFQNEAQLEKSRLLSDRFSAERPKGSFSTLEIQRTEQGDSAMYLCASSSGLAGIMDEQYFGPGTRLTVT.